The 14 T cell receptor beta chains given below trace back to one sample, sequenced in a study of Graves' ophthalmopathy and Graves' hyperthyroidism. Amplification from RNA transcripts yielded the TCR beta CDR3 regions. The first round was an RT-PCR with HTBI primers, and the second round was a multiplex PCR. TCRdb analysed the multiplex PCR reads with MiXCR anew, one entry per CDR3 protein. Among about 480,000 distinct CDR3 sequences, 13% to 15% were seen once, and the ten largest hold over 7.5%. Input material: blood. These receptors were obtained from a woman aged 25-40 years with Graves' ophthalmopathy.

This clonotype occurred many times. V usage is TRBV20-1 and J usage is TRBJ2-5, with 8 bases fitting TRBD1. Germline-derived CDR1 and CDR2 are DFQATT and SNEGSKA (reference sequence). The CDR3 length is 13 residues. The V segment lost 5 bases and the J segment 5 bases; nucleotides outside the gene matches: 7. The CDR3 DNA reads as TGCAGTGCTGACCAGGGGGCATGGGAGACCCAGTACTTC. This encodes CSADQGAWETQYF.

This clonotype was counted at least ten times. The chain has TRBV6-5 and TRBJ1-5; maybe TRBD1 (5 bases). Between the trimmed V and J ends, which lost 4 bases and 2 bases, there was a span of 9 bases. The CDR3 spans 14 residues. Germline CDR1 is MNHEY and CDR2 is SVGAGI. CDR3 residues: CASSSDNGNQPQHF. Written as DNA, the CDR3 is TGTGCCAGCAGTTCGGACAACGGCAATCAGCCCCAGCATTTT.

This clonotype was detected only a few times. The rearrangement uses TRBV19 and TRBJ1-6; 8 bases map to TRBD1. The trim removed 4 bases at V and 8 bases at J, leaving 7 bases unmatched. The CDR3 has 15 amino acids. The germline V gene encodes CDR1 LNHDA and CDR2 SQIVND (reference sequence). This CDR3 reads CASSRTGQGDSPLHF. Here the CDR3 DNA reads TGTGCCAGTAGTAGAACAGGACAGGGAGATTCACCCCTCCACTTT.

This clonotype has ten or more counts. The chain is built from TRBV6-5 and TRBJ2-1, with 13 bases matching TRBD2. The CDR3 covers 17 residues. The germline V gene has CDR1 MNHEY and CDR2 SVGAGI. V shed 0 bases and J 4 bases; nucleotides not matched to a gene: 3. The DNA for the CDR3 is TGTGCCAGCAGTTACTCGGGACTAGCGGGGAGATACAATGAGCAGTTCTTC. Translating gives CASSYSGLAGRYNEQFF.

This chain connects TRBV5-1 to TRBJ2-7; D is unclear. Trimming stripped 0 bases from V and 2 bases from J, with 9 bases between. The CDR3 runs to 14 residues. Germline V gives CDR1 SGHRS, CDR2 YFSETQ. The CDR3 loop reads CASSLVGITYEQYF. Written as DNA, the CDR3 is TGCGCCAGCAGCTTGGTAGGTATCACCTACGAGCAGTACTTC.

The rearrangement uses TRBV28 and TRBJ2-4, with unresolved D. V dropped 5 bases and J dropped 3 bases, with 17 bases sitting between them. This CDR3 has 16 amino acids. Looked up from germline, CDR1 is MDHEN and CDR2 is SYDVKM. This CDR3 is CASSPRLPSGKNIQYF. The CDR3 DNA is TGTGCCAGCAGTCCGAGACTCCCATCGGGCAAAAACATTCAGTACTTC. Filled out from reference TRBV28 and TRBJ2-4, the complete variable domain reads DVKVTQSSRYLVKRTGEKVFLECVQDMDHENMFWYRQDPGLGLRLIYFSYDVKMKEKGDIPEGYSVSREKKERFSLILESASTNQTSMYLCASSPRLPSGKNIQYFGAGTRLSVL.

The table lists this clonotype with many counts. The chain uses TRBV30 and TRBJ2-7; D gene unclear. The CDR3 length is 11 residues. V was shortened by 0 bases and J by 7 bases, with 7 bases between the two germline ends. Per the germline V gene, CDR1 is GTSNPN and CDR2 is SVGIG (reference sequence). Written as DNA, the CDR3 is TGTGCCTGGAGTGTAAGTCAGGAGCAGTACTTC. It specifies CAWSVSQEQYF.

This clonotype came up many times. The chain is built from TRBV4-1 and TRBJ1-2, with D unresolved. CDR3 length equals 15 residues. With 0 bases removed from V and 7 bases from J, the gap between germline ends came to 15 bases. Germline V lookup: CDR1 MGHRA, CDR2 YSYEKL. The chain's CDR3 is CASSQDPGEGSGYTF. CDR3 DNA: TGCGCCAGCAGCCAAGATCCAGGAGAAGGGTCTGGCTACACCTTC.

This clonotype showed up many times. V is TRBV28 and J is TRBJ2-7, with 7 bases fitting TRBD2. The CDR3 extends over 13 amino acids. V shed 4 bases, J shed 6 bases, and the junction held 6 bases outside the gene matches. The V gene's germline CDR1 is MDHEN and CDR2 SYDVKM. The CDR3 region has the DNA TGTGCCAGCAGTTCCCCGGGGAGGGGCGAGCAGTACTTC. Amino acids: CASSSPGRGEQYF.

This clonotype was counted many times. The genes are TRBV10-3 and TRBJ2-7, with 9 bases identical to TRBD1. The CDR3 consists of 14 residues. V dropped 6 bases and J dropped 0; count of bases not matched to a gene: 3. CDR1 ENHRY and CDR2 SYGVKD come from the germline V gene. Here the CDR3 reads CAIRRDRVSYEQYF. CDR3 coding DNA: TGTGCCATCAGGAGGGACAGGGTCTCCTACGAGCAGTACTTC.

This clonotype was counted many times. In DNA form, the CDR3 reads TGTGCCAGCAGTCCCCGGGACAGATTACTATTAGATGGCTACACCTTC. Translating it yields CASSPRDRLLLDGYTF. V gene TRBV27 combines with J gene TRBJ1-2, with 7 bases matching TRBD1. The CDR3 spans 16 residues. The J segment lost 6 bases and the V segment lost 5 bases, leaving 15 bases of the junction unmatched. Germline CDR1 MNHEY, CDR2 SMNVEV (reference sequence).

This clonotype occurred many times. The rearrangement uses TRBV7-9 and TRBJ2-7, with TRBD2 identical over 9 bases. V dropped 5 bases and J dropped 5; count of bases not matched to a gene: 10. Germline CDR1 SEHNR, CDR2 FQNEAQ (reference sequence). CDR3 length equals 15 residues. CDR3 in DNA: TGTGCCAGCAGCCCACTCGGGATAGCGGGAGACGAGCAGTACTTC. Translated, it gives CASSPLGIAGDEQYF.

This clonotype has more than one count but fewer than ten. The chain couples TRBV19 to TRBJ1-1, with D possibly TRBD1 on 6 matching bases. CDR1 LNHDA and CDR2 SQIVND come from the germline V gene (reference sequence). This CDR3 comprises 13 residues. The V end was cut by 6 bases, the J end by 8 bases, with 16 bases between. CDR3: CASSIKRTAEAFF. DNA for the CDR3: TGTGCCAGTAGCATTAAAAGGACAGCAGAAGCTTTCTTT.

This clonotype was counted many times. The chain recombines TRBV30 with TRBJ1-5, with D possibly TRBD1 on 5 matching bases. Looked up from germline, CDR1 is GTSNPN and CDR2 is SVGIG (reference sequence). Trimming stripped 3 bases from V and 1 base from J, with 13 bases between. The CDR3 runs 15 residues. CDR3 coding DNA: TGTGCCTGGAGCGGCCGGGGGTGGAGCAATCAGCCCCAGCATTTT. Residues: CAWSGRGWSNQPQHF. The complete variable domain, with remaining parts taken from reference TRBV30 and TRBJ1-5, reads SQTIHQWPATLVQPVGSPLSLECTVEGTSNPNLYWYRQAAGRGLQLLFYSVGIGQISSEVPQNLSASRPQDRQFILSSKKLLLSDSGFYLCAWSGRGWSNQPQHFGDGTRLSIL.